This T cell receptor (beta chain) appears in the sequencing data of a study of blood T cell repertoires in COVID-19. Study-wide background: Researchers got acute and convalescent COVID-19 samples from the United States, Italy and Spain. PBMCs, B-cell-depleted T cells, or T cells provided the cDNA or gDNA that made up the material.

In the source study's methods: Amplification of reference gene primers was used by the study to estimate nucleated cell counts. The table came from immunoSEQ multiplex PCR; TCRdb's copy has only in-frame clones and leaves some out. V, J and clone size were drawn from that table, and D and trimming were deduced from the DNA. The sample has around 55,000 clones; more than 80% are singletons. The receptor was isolated from a man in his 60s with acute or convalescent COVID-19. Sequenced sample: peripheral blood.

CDR3 nucleotides: TGTGCCAGCAGCTTTTCGAGCGGGGGAAACAATGAGCAGTTCTTC. Protein: CASSFSSGGNNEQFF. This chain joins TRBV5-6 and TRBJ2-1; 8 positions match TRBD2. Germline CDR1 reads SGHDT; CDR2 reads YYEEEE. The CDR3 is 15 amino acids. V trimming: 2 bases; J trimming: 5 bases; junction bases outside the gene matches: 6. Using reference TRBV5-6 and TRBJ2-1 for the parts outside the CDR3, the full variable domain is DAGVTQSPTHLIKTRGQQVTLRCSPKSGHDTVSWYQQALGQGPQFIFQYYEEEERQRGNFPDRFSGHQFPNYSSELNVNALLLGDSALYLCASSFSSGGNNEQFFGPGTRLTVL.